The 28 T cell receptor beta chains reported below all come from one sample, sequenced in a study of blood T cell repertoires in COVID-19. TCRdb keeps only in-frame clones here, not all; method: immunoSEQ multiplex PCR. The repertoire consists of 35,000 to 45,000 clones, with approximately 80% occurring once and the leading ten covering around 15%. The sequencing sample was made of peripheral blood. These receptor sequences come from a human donor in a cohort sampled during active COVID-19.

The V and J genes are TRBV6-2 or TRBV6-3 and TRBJ2-1; 8 nucleotides match TRBD2. Germline V CDR1 and CDR2: MNHEY, SVGEGT. CDR3 length: 14 amino acids. J was trimmed by 4 bases and V by 2 bases; bases with no gene match: 1. Here the CDR3 reads CASSYKRGYNEQFF. As DNA, the CDR3 is TGTGCCAGCAGTTACAAGCGGGGGTACAATGAGCAGTTCTTC.

This chain joins TRBV12-3 or TRBV12-4 and TRBJ2-7; D is uncertain. With 2 bases removed from V and 5 bases from J, the gap between germline ends came to 7 bases. The length of the CDR3 is 12 residues. The chain's CDR3 is CASSLSPNEQYF. The CDR3 DNA is TGTGCCAGCAGTTTATCTCCTAACGAGCAGTACTTC.

This chain links TRBV6-4 with TRBJ2-1; TRBD2 matches at 10 bases. Germline CDR1 MRHNA, CDR2 SNTAGT. V dropped 0 bases and J dropped 6; count of bases not matched to a gene: 2. CDR3 length: 15 residues. CDR3 in amino acids: CASSDSGLAINEQFF. CDR3 coding DNA: TGTGCCAGCAGTGACTCGGGACTAGCGATCAATGAGCAGTTCTTC.

The V gene is TRBV28, the J gene TRBJ2-7; TRBD1 matches 9 bases. The CDR3 runs 17 residues. The V gene end was trimmed by 4 bases and the J gene end by 0 bases; junction bases not matched to a gene: 10. Per the germline V gene, CDR1 is MDHEN and CDR2 is SYDVKM. CDR3 loop: CASSSRQGVTLSYEQYF. Here the CDR3 DNA reads TGTGCCAGCAGTTCTCGACAGGGGGTTACCCTCTCCTACGAGCAGTACTTC.

This sequence joins TRBV10-1 and TRBJ2-5; TRBD2 matches at 9 bases. The CDR3 is made up of 15 amino acids. V gave up 2 bases and J gave up 3 bases; unmatched junction bases: 4. Germline V gene sequence: CDR1 WNHNN, CDR2 SYGVQD (reference sequence). CDR3 sequence (DNA): TGCGCCAGCAGTGAGGGGGTAGCGGGAGAAGAGACCCAGTACTTC. Its translation: CASSEGVAGEETQYF.

V usage is TRBV7-2 and J usage is TRBJ2-3; weak D call: TRBD2 (6 bases). CDR1 is SGHTA, CDR2 FQGNSA, per germline. V lost 1 base and J lost 11, with 19 bases in between. The CDR3 runs 15 residues. CDR3 coding DNA: TGTGCCAGCAGCTTAGACACCCCCAGGCTAGCGAGGCAGTATTTT. Its protein product is CASSLDTPRLARQYF.

The CDR3 DNA sequence: TGTGCCAGCAGGTTCAGGGACGAGCAGTACTTC. Its protein product is CASRFRDEQYF. The V call is TRBV25-1, the J call TRBJ2-7; TRBD1 might be the D (5 bases). CDR1 and CDR2 from the germline V gene are MGHDK and SYGVNS. Trimming took 6 bases from V and 5 from J, leaving 8 bases between them. This CDR3 region has 11 residues.

The chain couples TRBV7-8 to TRBJ2-7, with 7 bases that match TRBD2. In germline, CDR1 is SGHVS, CDR2 FQNEAQ. This CDR3 comprises 14 residues. J lost 0 bases, V lost 7 bases, and 6 bases had no gene match. The CDR3 spells CASTPAGVSYEQYF. CDR3 coding DNA: TGTGCCAGCACCCCTGCGGGGGTCTCCTACGAGCAGTACTTC.

The chain combines TRBV2 with TRBJ2-3; 10 bases align to TRBD2. The V gene's germline CDR1 is SNHLY and CDR2 FYNNEI. The trim removed 2 bases at V and 5 bases at J, leaving 7 bases unmatched. The CDR3 sequence is 16 residues long. The CDR3 region is CASSERALAGKDTQYF. The DNA for the CDR3 is TGTGCCAGCAGTGAAAGGGCACTAGCGGGGAAAGATACGCAGTATTTT.

This rearrangement joins TRBV24-1 to TRBJ2-2; TRBD2 agrees at 10 bases. CDR3 length: 17 residues. Germline V CDR1 and CDR2: KGHDR, SFDVKD. V shed 4 bases, J shed 7 bases, and the junction held 11 bases outside the gene matches. The CDR3 reads CATSDQIAGGIGGELFF. In DNA form, the CDR3 reads TGTGCCACCAGTGACCAAATAGCGGGAGGAATTGGCGGGGAGCTGTTTTTT.

This clone has a handful of counts. The chain employs TRBV2 and TRBJ2-1; 14 nucleotides line up with TRBD2. The CDR3 sequence is 15 residues long. Germline assignment: CDR1 SNHLY and CDR2 FYNNEI. The ends lost 6 bases at V and 10 bases at J; junction bases unmatched: 8. Here the CDR3 DNA reads TGTGCCAGCAGGCGACTAGCGGGAGGGCCTAGGGAGCAGTTCTTC. Translating gives CASRRLAGGPREQFF.

The chain combines TRBV3-1 (or the pseudogene TRBV3-2) with TRBJ2-7, with a tentative D call TRBD2 (6 bases). With 5 bases removed from V and 7 bases from J, the gap between germline ends came to 18 bases. The CDR3 runs to 14 residues. CDR1 LGHDT and CDR2 YNNKEL come from the germline V gene (reference sequence). CDR3 residues: CASSTPRRDWEQYF. Written as DNA, the CDR3 is TGTGCCAGCAGCACCCCTAGGCGGGACTGGGAGCAGTACTTC.

V gene TRBV6-2 or TRBV6-3 combines with J gene TRBJ1-5; TRBD1 matches 7 bases. Trimming cost V 5 bases and J 6 bases; bases outside gene matches: 10. The germline gives CDR1 MNHEY, CDR2 SVGEGT. The CDR3 runs to 15 residues. The CDR3 region is CASSHRGLGIQPQHF. CDR3 coding DNA: TGTGCCAGCAGTCACAGGGGACTGGGTATTCAGCCCCAGCATTTT.

The CDR3 protein is CAISEDRGYQPQHF. CDR3 coding DNA: TGTGCCATCAGTGAGGACAGGGGGTATCAGCCCCAGCATTTT. The rearrangement joins TRBV10-3 to TRBJ1-5; 9 bases agree with TRBD1. Trimming cost V 2 bases and J 5 bases; bases outside gene matches: 1. CDR3 size: 14 residues. The germline CDR1 and CDR2 sequences are ENHRY and SYGVKD.

The chain links TRBV4-3 to TRBJ1-1; D uncertain. Looked up from germline, CDR1 is LGHNA and CDR2 is YSLEER. Trimming pared 0 bases from V and 5 bases from J, leaving 10 bases between. The length of the CDR3 is 14 residues. CDR3 protein: CASSQEAEFTEAFF. The CDR3 nucleotides are TGCGCCAGCAGCCAAGAGGCTGAATTTACTGAAGCTTTCTTT.

The V gene is TRBV10-1, the J gene TRBJ2-3, with D perhaps matching TRBD2 (6 bases). Between the trimmed V and J ends, which lost 6 bases and 6 bases, there was a span of 13 bases. The germline CDR1 and CDR2 sequences are WNHNN and SYGVQD (reference sequence). There are 13 residues in the CDR3. The CDR3 DNA sequence: TGCGCCAGCAGAGAGGGGACTGGGGATACGCAGTATTTT. As protein: CASREGTGDTQYF.

The chain joins TRBV18 to TRBJ2-5; D gene unclear. The V gene's germline CDR1 is KGHSH and CDR2 LQKENI. V was pared by 3 bases and J by 4 bases, with 9 bases between. The CDR3 runs to 13 residues. CDR3 sequence reads: CASSPPVRETQYF. The CDR3 coding sequence is TGTGCCAGCTCACCCCCGGTTAGAGAGACCCAGTACTTC.

The chain uses TRBV11-1 and TRBJ2-2, with D perhaps TRBD1 (6 bases). Germline values: CDR1 SGHAT, CDR2 FQDESV (reference sequence). The germline V and J ends were trimmed by 4 bases and 4 bases, with 7 bases remaining between them. This CDR3 comprises 13 residues. The DNA for the CDR3 is TGTGCCAGCAGCTGGGGGCGCACCGGGGAGCTGTTTTTT. Protein sequence: CASSWGRTGELFF.

This chain uses TRBV10-3 with TRBJ1-2; a possible D gene is TRBD1 (6 bases). The V gene's germline CDR1 is ENHRY and CDR2 SYGVKD. The ends were cut back, 2 bases at V and 6 bases at J, with 16 bases in the middle. The CDR3 has 15 amino acids. CDR3 sequence: CAISEIGQTSDGYTF. DNA for the CDR3: TGTGCCATCAGTGAGATCGGACAGACTTCTGATGGCTACACCTTC.

The chain links TRBV28 to TRBJ1-1; D not certain. Per germline, CDR1 MDHEN and CDR2 SYDVKM. Trimming left V 1 base short and J 4 bases short, with 4 bases between. There are 12 residues in the CDR3. The CDR3 sequence: CASSLSITEAFF. CDR3 nucleotides: TGTGCCAGCAGTTTATCAATCACTGAAGCTTTCTTT.

The genes are TRBV18 and TRBJ2-3; D is unclear. The CDR3 sequence is 14 residues long. Per the germline V gene, CDR1 is KGHSH and CDR2 is LQKENI. The V and J ends lost 1 base and 5 bases respectively, with 10 bases between them. CDR3 sequence reads: CASSPQAGLDTQYF. In nucleotides, the CDR3 is TGTGCCAGCTCACCACAGGCCGGGTTAGATACGCAGTATTTT.

J is TRBJ1-6 and V is TRBV6-1; D call uncertain. This CDR3 comprises 15 residues. Germline CDR1 MNHNS, CDR2 SASEGT. Trimming removed 3 bases at V and 3 bases at J, with 9 bases between. In nucleotides, the CDR3 is TGTGCCAGCAGTGAGGCCCGGGGCTATAATTCACCCCTCCACTTT. Amino acids: CASSEARGYNSPLHF.

This clone is a singleton in its sample. The rearrangement links TRBV4-1 to TRBJ2-5; TRBD2 is a possible D gene (6 bases). The CDR3 covers 15 residues. Germline V gene data show CDR1 as MGHRA and CDR2 as YSYEKL. The germline V and J ends were trimmed by 4 bases and 5 bases, with 17 bases remaining between them. CDR3 DNA: TGCGCCAGCAGCCCCACAGGCCGCGGGGTGGAGACCCAGTACTTC. The encoded protein is CASSPTGRGVETQYF.

Only a few counts were recorded for this clone. The genes are TRBV5-1 and TRBJ1-1; D gene ambiguous. V shed 3 bases and J shed 5 bases, with 14 bases lying between them. Germline loops: CDR1 SGHRS, CDR2 YFSETQ. There are 14 residues in the CDR3. CDR3 DNA: TGCGCCAGCAGCTCTAGGTCCTACGGGACTGAAGCTTTCTTT. Translating gives CASSSRSYGTEAFF.

This chain links TRBV6-6 with TRBJ2-6, with TRBD2 as a possible D gene (6 bases). CDR1 is MNHNY and CDR2 is SVGAGI in the germline V gene (reference sequence). This CDR3 spans 22 amino acids. V dropped 5 bases and J dropped 0 bases, with 29 bases sitting between them. DNA of the CDR3: TGTGCCAGCAGTCTCGTCTTCGTTCCAGGCAGCCTAGCGTTCTCTGGGGCCAACGTCCTGACTTTC. Protein: CASSLVFVPGSLAFSGANVLTF.

The CDR3 region has the DNA TGTGCCAGCAGTTACGGTCAGGGGACCTACAATGAGCAGTTCTTC. Residues: CASSYGQGTYNEQFF. This chain links TRBV6-5 with TRBJ2-1; TRBD1 is a possible D gene (6 bases). CDR1 is MNHEY, CDR2 SVGAGI, per germline. The CDR3 totals 15 residues. V lost 2 bases to trimming and J lost 2 bases, with 10 bases between them.

This chain joins TRBV6-5 and TRBJ2-7, with D perhaps TRBD2 (5 bases). The CDR3 covers 11 residues. Per the germline V gene, CDR1 is MNHEY and CDR2 is SVGAGI. The V gene lost 8 bases and the J gene lost 3 bases, with 8 bases spanning the gap. The CDR3: CASHEGYEQYF. The CDR3 bases are TGTGCCAGCCATGAGGGCTACGAGCAGTACTTC.

V gene TRBV9 combines with J gene TRBJ2-7; TRBD1 is a possible D gene (5 bases). V lost 0 bases and J lost 3, with 10 bases in between. The germline CDR1 and CDR2 sequences are SGDLS and YYNGEE. The CDR3 is made up of 14 amino acids. CDR3 loop: CASSVAGHNYEQYF. For the CDR3, the DNA is TGTGCCAGCAGCGTAGCCGGACACAACTACGAGCAGTACTTC.